The 22 T cell receptor beta chains given below trace back to one sample, sequenced in a study of T cell responses to AZD1222 COVID-19 vaccine. Measured with immunoSEQ multiplex PCR; TCRdb has only the in-frame clones, and not every one. Among 150,000 to 180,000 clones listed, about 86% were seen once. Sequencing used peripheral blood, obtained on day 0 of MenACWY control vaccination. The receptor source for this set is an adult in good health.

The chain is built from TRBV27 and TRBJ2-3; 12 bases line up with TRBD2. The junction had 7 bases not matched to a gene; V was cut back by 6 bases and J by 3 bases. The CDR3 contains 16 residues. Germline V gives CDR1 MNHEY, CDR2 SMNVEV (reference sequence). Written as DNA, the CDR3 is TGTGCCAGCAGGAGACTAGCGGGAGAGGGGACAGATACGCAGTATTTT. Translating gives CASRRLAGEGTDTQYF.

The V call is TRBV12-3 or TRBV12-4, the J call TRBJ2-1; no clear D. The CDR3 has 12 amino acids. V lost 5 bases to trimming and J lost 7 bases, with 9 bases between them. CDR3 sequence: CASSRTVNEQFF. The CDR3 coding sequence is TGTGCCAGCAGTCGTACGGTGAATGAGCAGTTCTTC.

V and J are TRBV5-6 and TRBJ2-4; weak D call: TRBD1 (6 bases). Germline loops: CDR1 SGHDT, CDR2 YYEEEE. V was trimmed by 4 bases and J by 5 bases, leaving 13 bases between them. This CDR3 has 14 amino acids. The CDR3 protein is CASSPQGRENIQYF. The CDR3, as DNA: TGTGCCAGCAGCCCACAGGGTCGGGAAAACATTCAGTACTTC.

The chain uses TRBV29-1 and TRBJ2-3, with 8 bases aligning to TRBD2. Trimming at V came to 4 bases and at J to 6 bases, leaving 0 bases not matched to a gene. CDR1 and CDR2 from the germline V gene are SQVTM and ANQGSEA. The CDR3 spans 11 residues. CDR3 nucleotide sequence: TGCAGCGTTGGGACTAGCGATACGCAGTATTTT. Protein: CSVGTSDTQYF.

The rearrangement links TRBV25-1 to TRBJ1-1; TRBD1 matches at 9 bases. The CDR3 sequence is 15 residues long. The V segment lost 1 base and the J segment 5 bases; nucleotides outside the gene matches: 5. In germline, CDR1 is MGHDK, CDR2 SYGVNS. CDR3 region: CASSEFGTGWTEAFF. Here the CDR3 DNA reads TGTGCCAGCAGTGAATTTGGGACAGGGTGGACTGAAGCTTTCTTT.

The chain is built from TRBV28 and TRBJ2-2; the match to TRBD2 covers 9 bases. After removal of 10 bases from V and 4 bases from J, the junction contained 10 bases not matched to a gene. The CDR3 is 15 amino acids. Per germline, CDR1 MDHEN and CDR2 SYDVKM. The CDR3 sequence is CATQAGTSSTGELFF. CDR3 DNA: TGTGCCACCCAGGCGGGGACTAGCAGCACCGGGGAGCTGTTTTTT.

The genes are TRBV7-2 and TRBJ1-3; 7 nucleotides match TRBD1. This CDR3 spans 15 amino acids. The V and J ends lost 4 bases and 4 bases, in that order; junction bases with no gene match: 7. Germline CDR1 SGHTA, CDR2 FQGNSA. In nucleotides, the CDR3 is TGTGCCAGCAGCTCTTACAGGGGTCTCGGAAACACCATATATTTT. Translated, it gives CASSSYRGLGNTIYF.

V is TRBV27 and J is TRBJ1-4; 12 nucleotides match TRBD1. The CDR3 is 17 residues long. With V trimmed by 5 bases and J by 6 bases, 10 bases remained unmatched. The germline gives CDR1 MNHEY, CDR2 SMNVEV (reference sequence). In nucleotides, the CDR3 is TGTGCCAGCAGTCCGCCTCGCGGGACAGGGGGCGATGAAAAACTGTTTTTT. Its protein is CASSPPRGTGGDEKLFF.

The V and J genes are TRBV6-5 and TRBJ1-2; D possibly corresponds to TRBD1 (5 bases). This CDR3 spans 14 amino acids. The V and J ends lost 8 bases and 0 bases respectively, with 13 bases between them. In germline, CDR1 is MNHEY, CDR2 SVGAGI. CDR3 residues: CASHGAPANYGYTF. In nucleotides, the CDR3 is TGTGCCAGCCATGGGGCACCAGCTAACTATGGCTACACCTTC.

This clone was picked up one time. V usage is TRBV5-6 and J usage is TRBJ2-4, with D hard to call. The germline CDR1 and CDR2 sequences are SGHDT and YYEEEE. The V end was cut by 0 bases, the J end by 4 bases, with 17 bases between. CDR3 length: 17 residues. The CDR3 region has the DNA TGTGCCAGCAGCTTGGAGTTCGGGTCCTTTGAGAAAAACATTCAGTACTTC. Protein sequence: CASSLEFGSFEKNIQYF.

This sequence joins TRBV6-5 and TRBJ1-1, with no clear D. CDR3 length: 14 amino acids. Trimming left V 2 bases short and J 0 bases short, with 7 bases between. Germline V gene sequence: CDR1 MNHEY, CDR2 SVGAGI. CDR3 sequence reads: CASSYGQLNTEAFF. CDR3 DNA sequence: TGTGCCAGCAGTTACGGCCAGCTGAACACTGAAGCTTTCTTT.

The chain recombines TRBV29-1 with TRBJ2-5; D gene unclear. CDR3 size: 10 residues. Looked up from germline, CDR1 is SQVTM and CDR2 is ANQGSEA. The germline V and J ends were trimmed by 7 bases and 5 bases, with 8 bases remaining between them. In DNA form, the CDR3 reads TGCAGCGCTGTCGGGGAGACCCAGTACTTC. It translates to CSAVGETQYF.

V gene TRBV4-3 combines with J gene TRBJ2-1; 9 positions agree with TRBD2. V was pared by 4 bases and J by 8 bases, with 9 bases of the junction left unmatched. This CDR3 has 15 residues. Germline-derived CDR1 and CDR2 are LGHNA and YSLEER. The CDR3 sequence is CASSLQAGGGDEQFF. The CDR3 DNA follows: TGCGCCAGCAGCCTCCAAGCGGGAGGTGGCGATGAGCAGTTCTTC.

The chain carries TRBV7-6 and TRBJ1-3, with D possibly matching TRBD1 (5 bases). V lost 3 bases and J 1 base, leaving 13 bases between the germline ends. This CDR3 spans 16 amino acids. Germline V CDR1 and CDR2: SGHVS, FNYEAQ. CDR3 in DNA: TGTGCCAGCAGCTTGGGGGGGGACGGTTCTGGAAACACCATATATTTT. This sequence encodes CASSLGGDGSGNTIYF.

The V and J genes are TRBV5-1 and TRBJ1-2; 11 positions match TRBD1. Germline V gives CDR1 SGHRS, CDR2 YFSETQ. V lost 1 base, J lost 7 bases, and 3 bases stayed unmatched. The CDR3 covers 14 residues. The CDR3 DNA sequence: TGCGCCAGCAGCTTGTCCGGGACAGGGGGTGGCTACACCTTC. It specifies CASSLSGTGGGYTF.

The chain uses TRBV10-3 and TRBJ1-1; D ambiguous. Between the trimmed V and J ends, which lost 5 bases and 2 bases, there was a span of 12 bases. Germline V lookup: CDR1 ENHRY, CDR2 SYGVKD. The CDR3 has 14 residues. CDR3 loop: CAISRQVDNTEAFF. The CDR3 DNA reads as TGTGCCATCAGTCGTCAGGTGGATAACACTGAAGCTTTCTTT.

The chain has TRBV7-9 and TRBJ2-3; 13 nucleotides line up with TRBD2. The V gene end was trimmed by 5 bases and the J gene end by 3 bases; junction bases not matched to a gene: 2. The germline CDR1 and CDR2 sequences are SEHNR and FQNEAQ (reference sequence). The CDR3 length is 15 residues. The DNA for the CDR3 is TGTGCCAGCAGCACGACTAGCGGGGGGACAGATACGCAGTATTTT. Residues: CASSTTSGGTDTQYF.

This clone was counted a single time. This chain uses TRBV5-6 with TRBJ1-1; D is ambiguous. Trimming pared 1 base from V and 6 bases from J, leaving 7 bases between. Germline V gene data show CDR1 as SGHDT and CDR2 as YYEEEE. This CDR3 contains 12 residues. As DNA, the CDR3 is TGTGCCAGCAGCTTGAGGGAGGCTGAAGCTTTCTTT. This sequence encodes CASSLREAEAFF.

This clone was counted between two and nine times. The chain joins TRBV4-1 to TRBJ2-7; 14 bases align to TRBD2. Trimming took 3 bases from V and 3 from J; bases not matched to a gene: 7. The V gene's germline CDR1 is MGHRA and CDR2 YSYEKL. There are 17 residues in the CDR3. CDR3 sequence: CASSQGTGTSGGYEQYV. CDR3 DNA sequence: TGCGCCAGCAGCCAGGGAACCGGGACTAGCGGGGGCTACGAGCAGTACGTC.

V gene TRBV10-3 combines with J gene TRBJ2-5; 12 nucleotides align to TRBD2. The CDR3 loop spans 15 amino acids. From germline, CDR1 is ENHRY and CDR2 SYGVKD. Unmatched junction bases numbered 6, after V lost 4 bases and J lost 6 bases. The CDR3 sequence: CAISGLAGAPKTQYF. The CDR3 bases are TGTGCCATCAGTGGACTAGCGGGAGCCCCCAAGACCCAGTACTTC.

The chain joins TRBV13 to TRBJ2-5; D is perhaps TRBD1 or TRBD2 (5 bases each). The CDR3 has 16 residues. Deletions cut 5 bases from V and 5 bases from J, with 21 bases between. Germline assignment: CDR1 PRHDT and CDR2 FYEKMQ (reference sequence). The CDR3 loop reads CASSKRGEGYGETQYF. For the CDR3, the DNA is TGTGCCAGCAGCAAGAGGGGTGAGGGCTATGGGGAGACCCAGTACTTC.

The chain carries TRBV27 and TRBJ1-3; 8 nucleotides align to TRBD1. Trimming removed 0 bases from V and 4 bases from J; junction bases left unmatched: 11. The CDR3 extends over 18 amino acids. In germline, CDR1 is MNHEY, CDR2 SMNVEV (reference sequence). The CDR3, as DNA: TGTGCCAGCAGTTTATCGGGACAGGCGGTGATTGCGGGAAACACCATATATTTT. It encodes CASSLSGQAVIAGNTIYF.